This note documents a single TCR beta chain sequence. Its antigen is not known. V lost 2 bases to trimming and J lost 2 bases, with 11 bases between them. Germline lookup yields CDR1 WNHNN and CDR2 SYGVQD (reference sequence). The CDR3 runs 15 residues. This entry comes from a study of vaccination and CD4 T cells after COVID-19. Background on the study: Stimulation used overlapping spike peptides from SARS-CoV-2, HCoV-NL63, HCoV-OC43 and HCoV-229E. Broader study findings: Median SARS-CoV-2-reactive clonotype numbers rose nonsignificantly, roughly 20 to 38. Within the convalescent patients, a median about 89% of the SARS-CoV-2-reactive clones were ones that appeared only post-vaccination.

Once obtained from cultured CD4+ T cells, the DNA was sequenced using the Oncomine TCR Beta short-read assay. TCRdb re-called the PCR reads through MiXCR, storing one row per CDR3 protein. The profile shows roughly 19,000 distinct CDR3 sequences, around 50% of them singletons. Treatment indicated: roughly 11-day PBMC culture with coronavirus spike peptide pools or control peptides (ViraFEST assay). Fresh IL-2 medium replaced half the culture medium on days 3 and 7. The chain is built from TRBV10-1 and TRBJ2-3; D gene uncertain. The sample here was CD4+ T cells from blood, cultured in vitro, taken before SARS-CoV-2 vaccination. The receptor's source is a human donor who had recovered from COVID-19. Written as DNA, the CDR3 is TGCGCCAGCAGTGAGCAGAAGGGTAACACAGATACGCAGTATTTT. Translated: CASSEQKGNTDTQYF.